Shown below are 23 T cell receptor beta chains from a single sample sequenced in a study of blood T cells in healthy people across ages. The use of a sample-barcoded 5' primer and a J-beta primer mix characterized a second PCR of about 6 to 12 cycles. TCRdb re-called the 5' RACE reads through MiXCR, storing one row per CDR3 protein. The profile shows some 1.8 million distinct CDR3 sequences, about 39% of them singletons. The sample consisted of blood. The receptor set was obtained from a human donor in good health.

The chain has TRBV18 and TRBJ1-2; D remains ambiguous. The CDR3 spans 13 residues. From germline, CDR1 is KGHSH and CDR2 LQKENI. Trimming cost V 1 base and J 6 bases, with 9 bases left between them. The CDR3 DNA follows: TGTGCCAGCTCACCACAAGAGAATAATGGCTACACCTTC. Encoded protein: CASSPQENNGYTF.

The chain employs TRBV7-6 and TRBJ1-5, with D possibly matching TRBD1 (5 bases). The ends were cut back, 5 bases at V and 9 bases at J, with 20 bases in the middle. Looked up from germline, CDR1 is SGHVS and CDR2 is FNYEAQ. This CDR3 is built from 15 residues. The CDR3 coding sequence is TGTGCCAGCAGCCTAACTTCGGGGAGGGGTGGGCCCCAGCATTTT. This translates into CASSLTSGRGGPQHF.

A word on this clonotype: This may stem from a read error, because a much larger clone lies one nucleotide away. The chain links TRBV6-4 to TRBJ1-2, with a possible D match to TRBD1 (6 bases). The germline CDR1 and CDR2 sequences are MRHNA and SNTAGT. There are 11 residues in the CDR3. The CDR3 spells CAGGTNYDYTF. The DNA of the CDR3 is TGTGCCGGGGGCACTAACTATGACTACACCTTC.

This chain uses TRBV12-3 or TRBV12-4 with TRBJ1-4; D is undetermined. Trimming removed 5 bases from V and 7 bases from J, with 17 bases in between. The CDR3 has 15 amino acids. CDR3: CASSRSTNYFEKLFF. CDR3 DNA: TGTGCCAGCAGTCGATCCACGAACTACTTTGAAAAACTGTTTTTT.

This clonotype occurred a few times. The rearrangement uses TRBV13 and TRBJ2-3, with 7 bases fitting TRBD2. The CDR3 totals 17 residues. Germline V gives CDR1 PRHDT, CDR2 FYEKMQ (reference sequence). V lost 5 bases, J lost 0 bases, and 11 bases stayed unmatched. For the CDR3, the DNA is TGTGCCAGCAGCCTCCATTGGGGGGGGACTAGCACAGATACGCAGTATTTT. Amino acid sequence: CASSLHWGGTSTDTQYF.

This chain connects TRBV6-1 to TRBJ1-5, with 7 bases aligning to TRBD1. Germline values: CDR1 MNHNS, CDR2 SASEGT. J gave up 5 bases and V 7 bases, and 5 bases lay outside the gene matches. The length of the CDR3 is 13 residues. As DNA, the CDR3 is TGTGCCAGCACTTTAGGACAGGATCAGCCCCAGCATTTT. Translated, it gives CASTLGQDQPQHF.

This chain connects TRBV5-6 to TRBJ2-5; D call uncertain. Germline CDR1 is SGHDT and CDR2 is YYEEEE. V was clipped by 0 bases and J by 1 base, with 7 bases between them. The CDR3 has 14 amino acids. The CDR3 coding sequence is TGTGCCAGCAGCTTGGCACCAGCCCAAGAGACCCAGTACTTC. This translates into CASSLAPAQETQYF. The full variable domain, with the rest looked up from reference TRBV5-6 and TRBJ2-5, is DAGVTQSPTHLIKTRGQQVTLRCSPKSGHDTVSWYQQALGQGPQFIFQYYEEEERQRGNFPDRFSGHQFPNYSSELNVNALLLGDSALYLCASSLAPAQETQYFGPGTRLLVL.

The V call is TRBV6-6, the J call TRBJ1-5; tentative D call: TRBD1 (6 bases). The length of the CDR3 is 16 residues. The V end was cut by 9 bases, the J end by 3 bases, with 21 bases between. Germline V lookup: CDR1 MNHNY, CDR2 SVGAGI (reference sequence). This CDR3 is CASTNPTDRYNQPQHF. In DNA form, the CDR3 reads TGTGCCAGTACCAACCCGACCGACAGGTACAATCAGCCCCAGCATTTT.

As to this clonotype: One end of the junction is discordant with germline, which a read error may explain. V is TRBV10-3 and J is TRBJ2-1; 10 bases are shared with TRBD2. The CDR3 is 15 amino acids. In germline, CDR1 is ENHRY, CDR2 SYGVKD. The CDR3 coding sequence is TGTGGCATCAGTGAACTAGCGGGGAGTGGTAATGAGCAGTTCTTC. It is translated as CGISELAGSGNEQFF.

J is TRBJ1-2 and V is TRBV5-1; TRBD1 matches at 8 bases. The V and J ends lost 4 bases and 4 bases, in that order; junction bases with no gene match: 9. The CDR3 length is 15 residues. Germline CDR1 SGHRS, CDR2 YFSETQ. The CDR3 nucleotides read TGCGCCAGCAGCACCCGACAGGGGACGGGCTATGGCTACACCTTC. The encoded protein is CASSTRQGTGYGYTF.

This chain's CDR3 is CASSPSHIPDFGYTF. CDR3 nucleotide sequence: TGTGCCAGCAGCCCCAGCCACATCCCAGACTTTGGCTACACCTTC. V is TRBV9 and J is TRBJ1-2; D call uncertain. Germline values: CDR1 SGDLS, CDR2 YYNGEE. V shed 4 bases and J shed 7 bases, with 20 bases lying between them. This CDR3 region has 15 residues.

This clonotype was seen more than once but under ten times. The chain joins TRBV27 to TRBJ2-1; D unclear. V lost 3 bases to trimming and J lost 5 bases, with 8 bases between them. The CDR3 sequence is 13 residues long. Germline CDR1 reads MNHEY; CDR2 reads SMNVEV (reference sequence). CDR3 loop: CASSFAVNNEQFF. The CDR3 DNA reads TGTGCCAGCAGTTTTGCGGTAAACAATGAGCAGTTCTTC.

This clonotype occurred a few times. This sequence joins TRBV7-9 and TRBJ1-2; perhaps TRBD1 as D (5 bases). Trimming stripped 3 bases from V and 6 bases from J, with 8 bases between. The length of the CDR3 is 12 residues. CDR1 is SEHNR, CDR2 FQNEAQ, per germline (reference sequence). The DNA for the CDR3 is TGTGCCAGCAGCTTGCCACAGGATGGCTACACCTTC. Protein product: CASSLPQDGYTF.

The gene calls are TRBV6-5 and TRBJ1-2; 7 positions agree with TRBD1. Losses at the gene ends were 2 bases for V and 5 bases for J; bases not matched to a gene: 8. Germline V gene sequence: CDR1 MNHEY, CDR2 SVGAGI. The CDR3 spans 15 residues. DNA of the CDR3: TGTGCCAGCAGTTACACGGGACAGTCCCCATATGGCTACACCTTC. The encoded protein is CASSYTGQSPYGYTF.

The chain couples TRBV4-3 to TRBJ1-2; possibly TRBD1 for D (6 bases). The CDR3 extends over 15 amino acids. V lost 3 bases to trimming and J lost 6 bases, with 17 bases between them. The germline CDR1 and CDR2 sequences are LGHNA and YSLEER. The CDR3 loop reads CASSQRWGAWNGYTF. Here the CDR3 DNA reads TGCGCCAGCAGCCAGAGGTGGGGGGCATGGAATGGCTACACCTTC.

The sample holds a few counts of this clonotype. The chain joins TRBV7-9 to TRBJ2-4; weak D call: TRBD2 (5 bases). TRBJ2-7 explains the end of the DNA better; the J call may be wrong. CDR1 is SEHNR, CDR2 FQNEAQ, per germline (reference sequence). The CDR3 has 15 residues. CDR3 DNA: TGTGCCAGCAGCCACGACTACCCAGCGACCTACGAGCAGTACTTC. It translates to CASSHDYPATYEQYF.

This rearrangement joins TRBV4-3 to TRBJ1-1, with D tentatively TRBD1 (6 bases). The CDR3 sequence is 14 residues long. V dropped 2 bases and J dropped 5 bases, with 12 bases sitting between them. The V gene's germline CDR1 is LGHNA and CDR2 YSLEER. CDR3 sequence (DNA): TGCGCCAGCAGCCAAACAGGGAAGGAAACTGAAGCTTTCTTT. As protein: CASSQTGKETEAFF.

The CDR3 nucleotides are TGCAGCGTTGAAGGGGGGGCCCGGATAACCTACAATGAGCAGTTCTTC. Residues: CSVEGGARITYNEQFF. The rearrangement uses TRBV29-1 and TRBJ2-1, with D perhaps TRBD1 or TRBD2 (6 bases each). V gave up 1 base and J gave up 2 bases, with 15 bases separating them. Germline CDR1 SQVTM, CDR2 ANQGSEA. The CDR3 is 16 amino acids.

As regards this clonotype: Germline is not matched at one junction end, which may reflect a read error. This rearrangement joins TRBV4-3 to TRBJ1-2; 10 bases map to TRBD1. From germline, CDR1 is LGHNA and CDR2 YSLEER. This CDR3 has 15 residues. The DNA for the CDR3 is TGTGCCAGCAGCCAAGACAGGGGGCAAATCTATGGCTACACCTTC. As protein: CASSQDRGQIYGYTF.

The chain carries TRBV11-1 and TRBJ2-3; D is possibly TRBD1 (6 bases). Germline V lookup: CDR1 SGHAT, CDR2 FQDESV (reference sequence). This CDR3 contains 15 residues. With 3 bases removed from V and 2 bases from J, the gap between germline ends came to 12 bases. This CDR3 is CASSFGGRDTDTQYF. The CDR3, as DNA: TGTGCCAGCAGCTTTGGGGGCCGGGACACAGATACGCAGTATTTT.

The rearrangement links TRBV27 to TRBJ2-1; no firm D call. The V end lost 3 bases, the J end lost 9 bases, and 15 bases lay between the germline ends. Looked up from germline, CDR1 is MNHEY and CDR2 is SMNVEV (reference sequence). This CDR3 has 14 amino acids. The CDR3 protein is CASSLSVGCFEQFF. The CDR3 bases are TGTGCCAGCAGTTTGTCAGTTGGCTGTTTTGAGCAGTTCTTC.

The chain joins TRBV12-3 or TRBV12-4 to TRBJ1-1; 9 bases map to TRBD1. With 7 bases clipped from V and 0 bases from J, the junction kept 9 bases outside the gene matches. The CDR3 sequence is 16 residues long. CDR3 nucleotides: TGTGCCAGCAACGAATACAGGGGGCGGGTGAACACTGAAGCTTTCTTT. Translated: CASNEYRGRVNTEAFF.

The chain employs TRBV6-2 or TRBV6-3 and TRBJ2-1; D call uncertain. The CDR3 is 12 residues long. V shed 2 bases and J shed 7 bases, with 6 bases lying between them. From germline, CDR1 is MNHEY and CDR2 SVGEGT. The CDR3 loop reads CASSYRYNEQFF. The CDR3 DNA is TGTGCCAGCAGTTACAGGTATAATGAGCAGTTCTTC.